The clone carrying this TCR beta chain was recorded at least ten times. What it binds is unknown. This sample stems from a study of read filtering for tumor transcriptome and immune sequencing. Study-level background: IR-seq gave about 4 to 10.27 million TCR reads per sample; RNA-seq gave 85 to 1273.

Study results and limitations: IR-seq and RNA-seq agreed better without single-read clonotypes.

The library was built from about 400 ng RNA with molecular barcoded adaptors for alpha/delta and beta/gamma chains. MiXCR, applied by TCRdb to the reads, yields one record per CDR3 protein. The table has approximately 45,000 distinct CDR3 sequences, about a fifth seen once; the top ten hold more than 30%. The TCR comes from a donor aged 40 or over with multiple myeloma. Sequencing was carried out using a population of CD138-negative cells sorted from bone marrow.

The CDR3 DNA reads TGTGCCAGCAGTTTACGGGTAGGGGATGAACCCCAGCATTTT. Its protein is CASSLRVGDEPQHF. The V and J genes are TRBV12-3 or TRBV12-4 and TRBJ1-5, with D possibly matching TRBD1 (5 bases). This CDR3 spans 14 amino acids. The V end lost 2 bases, the J end lost 10 bases, and 15 bases lay between the germline ends.